One and the same sample provided the 30 T cell receptor beta chains below, sequenced in a study of post-analysis software for immune sequencing data (dated by TCRdb to 2014 to 2015). Antigens of these TCRs are unknown. Receptor libraries were prepared by PCR. Sequenced using an Illumina HiSeq 2500. Unique molecular identifiers were incorporated into TCR beta cDNA libraries to reduce PCR and sequencing biases. TCRdb took the public reads, trimmed them with fastp at Q25, ran MiXCR for clone calling and kept in-frame beta chains. Rows matching on CDR3 protein sequence are summarized as one entry with the most common DNA and genes. The sample records fewer than 700,000 distinct CDR3 sequences, 40% to 50% of which are singletons. Around 1.7% of the sample is taken by the ten largest. The paper as a whole reports these results and caveats: Several TRBV segments, including TRBV5-6, TRBV5-1 and TRBV20-1, were significantly more frequent in patients than controls.

Sequenced material: blood. The receptors derive from a girl aged 5 to 17 with multiple sclerosis.

V gene TRBV7-6 combines with J gene TRBJ2-5; D gene ambiguous. V was shortened by 6 bases and J by 6 bases, with 8 bases between the two germline ends. The CDR3 consists of 11 residues. Germline CDR1 reads SGHVS; CDR2 reads FNYEAQ. The CDR3 DNA reads TGTGCCAGCAGTAATTCTAAGACCCAGTACTTC. This sequence encodes CASSNSKTQYF.

The CDR3, as DNA: TGTGCCAGCAGCTCCGGGACGGATGAAGAGACCCAGTACTTC. It yields the protein CASSSGTDEETQYF. The rearrangement links TRBV5-5 to TRBJ2-5; D tentatively fits TRBD1 or TRBD2 (5 bases each). This CDR3 contains 14 residues. With 3 bases removed from V and 3 bases from J, the gap between germline ends came to 12 bases. Germline CDR1 SGHKS, CDR2 YYEKEE (reference sequence).

This clonotype was seen once. The V call is TRBV7-9, the J call TRBJ2-7; a weak D match, TRBD1 (6 bases). Per the germline V gene, CDR1 is SEHNR and CDR2 is FQNEAQ (reference sequence). The V gene lost 5 bases and the J gene lost 5 bases, with 16 bases spanning the gap. The length of the CDR3 is 14 residues. As DNA, the CDR3 is TGTGCCAGCAGCCTTGAGAACTCAGGGGACGAGCAGTACTTC. Its translation: CASSLENSGDEQYF.

Notes on this clonotype: At one boundary the junction diverges from the germline segment, which might be a read error. The rearrangement joins TRBV6-5 to TRBJ2-1; 9 bases align to TRBD2. The CDR3 is 17 amino acids. Germline V CDR1 and CDR2: MNHEY, SVGAGI. Written as DNA, the CDR3 is TGTGCCAGCAGTTACTCGCCTAGCGGGGAGGCCTACAATGTGCAGTTCTTC. Its protein product is CASSYSPSGEAYNVQFF.

The V call is TRBV5-1, the J call TRBJ1-2, with D possibly being TRBD1 (6 bases). The CDR3 is 13 residues long. CDR1 SGHRS and CDR2 YFSETQ come from the germline V gene. V was shortened by 0 bases and J by 6 bases, with 9 bases between the two germline ends. Written as DNA, the CDR3 is TGCGCCAGCAGCTTGGGGGACATGGATGGCTACACCTTC. Protein: CASSLGDMDGYTF. Variable domain in full (rest from reference TRBV5-1 and TRBJ1-2): KAGVTQTPRYLIKTRGQQVTLSCSPISGHRSVSWYQQTPGQGLQFLFEYFSETQRNKGNFPGRFSGRQFSNSRSEMNVSTLELGDSALYLCASSLGDMDGYTFGSGTRLTVV.

J is TRBJ2-5 and V is TRBV12-3 or TRBV12-4; 13 bases align to TRBD2. This CDR3 comprises 17 residues. After removal of 4 bases from V and 0 bases from J, the junction contained 5 bases not matched to a gene. The DNA for the CDR3 is TGTGCCAGCAGTTCGTGGACTAGCGGGGGCTACCAAGAGACCCAGTACTTC. Translating gives CASSSWTSGGYQETQYF.

V gene TRBV5-6 combines with J gene TRBJ2-5; weak D call: TRBD1 (5 bases). CDR3 length: 15 residues. Per the germline V gene, CDR1 is SGHDT and CDR2 is YYEEEE. V was clipped by 2 bases and J by 2 bases, with 13 bases between them. This CDR3 reads CASSLLRVLQETQYF. CDR3 in DNA: TGTGCCAGCAGCTTACTCAGGGTTCTTCAAGAGACCCAGTACTTC.

This clonotype came up a few times. The V and J genes are TRBV6-6 and TRBJ2-5; maybe TRBD2 (5 bases). The CDR3 sequence is 12 residues long. Trimming stripped 6 bases from V and 5 bases from J, with 10 bases between. Germline V gene data show CDR1 as MNHNY and CDR2 as SVGAGI (reference sequence). The CDR3 here is CASRSTGETQYF. DNA for the CDR3: TGTGCCAGCAGATCGACGGGGGAGACCCAGTACTTC.

The gene calls are TRBV3-1 and TRBJ1-5, with no clear D. This CDR3 is 14 amino acids long. CDR1 LGHDT and CDR2 YNNKEL come from the germline V gene (reference sequence). Trimming took 0 bases from V and 4 from J, leaving 7 bases between them. Written as DNA, the CDR3 is TGTGCCAGCAGCCAAGACGGGGTAAATCAGCCCCAGCATTTT. Amino acid sequence: CASSQDGVNQPQHF.

In this sample, this clonotype turned up a few times. The genes are TRBV24-1 and TRBJ2-4; D tentatively fits TRBD1 or TRBD2 (6 bases each). V dropped 4 bases and J dropped 2 bases, with 14 bases sitting between them. The CDR3 is made up of 16 amino acids. The germline gives CDR1 KGHDR, CDR2 SFDVKD. CDR3 in DNA: TGTGCCACCAGTGAAGGGGGGCCTTCGTCCAAAAACATTCAGTACTTC. As protein: CATSEGGPSSKNIQYF.

In its sample, this clonotype was seen once. The V gene is TRBV21-1, the J gene TRBJ1-5; the table assigns TRBD1, which was not confirmed against the DNA. TRBV21-1 is described as a pseudogene. The CDR3 consists of 14 residues. The CDR3 nucleotides read TGTGCCAGCAGCAAAGGCAGGGTAAATCAGCCCCAGCATTTT. Translating gives CASSKGRVNQPQHF.

The chain is built from TRBV15 and TRBJ2-5; 8 bases are shared with TRBD2. The germline CDR1 and CDR2 sequences are LNHNV and YYDKDF (reference sequence). V was pared by 0 bases and J by 11 bases, with 5 bases of the junction left unmatched. The CDR3 extends over 13 amino acids. Here the CDR3 reads CATSRDAGGEQYF. The CDR3 DNA reads as TGTGCCACCAGCAGAGATGCGGGAGGTGAGCAGTACTTC.

The chain uses TRBV9 and TRBJ2-3, with 8 bases that match TRBD2. This CDR3 region has 19 residues. V shed 2 bases, J shed 0 bases, and the junction held 14 bases outside the gene matches. Germline V CDR1 and CDR2: SGDLS, YYNGEE. CDR3 amino acids: CASSVQWASGSPSTDTQYF. CDR3 coding DNA: TGTGCCAGCAGCGTCCAGTGGGCTAGCGGGTCCCCTAGCACAGATACGCAGTATTTT.

Regarding this clonotype: The junction differs from germline at one of its ends, possibly a read error. The gene calls are TRBV7-2 and TRBJ2-3; D gene ambiguous. Germline V gene data show CDR1 as SGHTA and CDR2 as FQGNSA. The CDR3 is 13 amino acids. The CDR3 region has the DNA TGTGCCTGCAGCCCCCGAGAGCCAATTCTGCAGTATTTT. It codes for CACSPREPILQYF.

The chain couples TRBV4-1 to TRBJ1-4; no reliable D call. Germline CDR1 and CDR2: MGHRA and YSYEKL. V lost 3 bases, J lost 5 bases, and 13 bases lay in between. The CDR3 is 15 residues long. DNA for the CDR3: TGCGCCAGCAGCCAGTCCGGCCTTACGAATGAAAAACTGTTTTTT. Protein product: CASSQSGLTNEKLFF.

The chain couples TRBV21-1 to TRBJ2-1; the D call of TRBD2 is as the table states it, not checked on the DNA. TRBV21-1 has pseudogene status. The CDR3 runs to 16 residues. The CDR3 here is CASSKRWKALGGEQFF. As DNA, the CDR3 is TGTGCCAGCAGCAAAAGGTGGAAAGCCCTCGGCGGTGAGCAGTTCTTC.

This clonotype has more than one count but fewer than ten. This sequence joins TRBV5-1 and TRBJ1-2; the D gene is possibly TRBD1 (5 bases). CDR3 length equals 18 residues. V shed 0 bases and J shed 8 bases, with 26 bases lying between them. Germline CDR1 and CDR2: SGHRS and YFSETQ. Written as DNA, the CDR3 is TGCGCCAGCAGCTTGGCCGACAGACCTCAAACCTCGGGGTACGGCTACACCTTC. Its translation is CASSLADRPQTSGYGYTF.

V gene TRBV4-2 combines with J gene TRBJ2-1; D not certain. Judging by the DNA end, TRBJ2-7 fits better; the J call may be wrong. Germline V gives CDR1 LGHNA, CDR2 YNFKEQ. The CDR3 totals 15 residues. The CDR3 protein is CASSQESSSYNEQYF. The CDR3 DNA reads as TGTGCCAGCAGCCAAGAAAGTTCCTCCTACAATGAGCAGTACTTC.

The chain recombines TRBV27 with TRBJ2-7; the match to TRBD2 covers 7 bases. From germline, CDR1 is MNHEY and CDR2 SMNVEV (reference sequence). The CDR3 totals 16 residues. With V trimmed by 6 bases and J by 0 bases, 11 bases remained unmatched. The CDR3 DNA reads as TGTGCCAGCAGCCGGGGTGTGGGAGGGATCTCCTACGAGCAGTACTTC. It translates to CASSRGVGGISYEQYF.

This clonotype was counted a few times. The V gene is TRBV11-2, the J gene TRBJ1-1; D not resolved. CDR3 size: 14 residues. V was pared by 2 bases and J by 3 bases, with 10 bases between. CDR1 SGHAT and CDR2 FQNNGV come from the germline V gene. The CDR3: CASSLRTLDTEAFF. The CDR3 DNA reads TGTGCCAGCAGCTTACGGACCCTAGACACTGAAGCTTTCTTT. Full variable domain (rest looked up from reference TRBV11-2 and TRBJ1-1): EAGVAQSPRYKIIEKRQSVAFWCNPISGHATLYWYQQILGQGPKLLIQFQNNGVVDDSQLPKDRFSAERLKGVDSTLKIQPAKLEDSAVYLCASSLRTLDTEAFFGQGTRLTVV.

The genes are TRBV12-3 or TRBV12-4 and TRBJ2-5, with 8 bases fitting TRBD1. The last part of the DNA fits TRBJ2-7 better; the J call may be wrong. The CDR3 covers 15 residues. The chain's CDR3 is CASSLRGTGDYEQYF. Written as DNA, the CDR3 is TGTGCCAGCAGCCTTCGAGGGACAGGTGACTACGAGCAGTACTTC.

The chain has TRBV5-1 and TRBJ2-5; D possibly matches TRBD1 or TRBD2 (7 bases each). The germline gives CDR1 SGHRS, CDR2 YFSETQ. The CDR3 is 17 residues long. The V end was cut by 2 bases, the J end by 1 base, with 18 bases between. The CDR3 coding sequence is TGCGCCAGCAGCTTACAAAGCGGGACAGTATTCCAAGAGACCCAGTACTTC. Amino acid sequence: CASSLQSGTVFQETQYF. The whole variable domain, filled in from reference TRBV5-1 and TRBJ2-5, reads KAGVTQTPRYLIKTRGQQVTLSCSPISGHRSVSWYQQTPGQGLQFLFEYFSETQRNKGNFPGRFSGRQFSNSRSEMNVSTLELGDSALYLCASSLQSGTVFQETQYFGPGTRLLVL.

The rearrangement links TRBV7-7 to TRBJ2-4; the D is unclear. The J call is doubtful: the DNA matches TRBJ2-5 better. The CDR3 has 15 residues. CDR1 and CDR2 from the germline V gene are SSHAT and FNYEAQ (reference sequence). The CDR3 DNA reads TGTGCCAGCAGCTTAGGAGTAGGGATCCAAGAGACCCAGTACTTC. This codes for CASSLGVGIQETQYF.

CDR3: CASSLRHPSTDTQYF. The CDR3 DNA reads as TGTGCCAGCAGTTTACGTCACCCGAGCACAGATACGCAGTATTTT. The V call is TRBV12-3 or TRBV12-4, the J call TRBJ2-3; D gene unclear. V shed 2 bases and J shed 0 bases, with 9 bases lying between them. This CDR3 region has 15 residues.

The V call is TRBV29-1, the J call TRBJ1-5; D is uncertain. Trimming stripped 4 bases from V and 5 bases from J, with 15 bases between. The CDR3 is 14 residues long. Germline V lookup: CDR1 SQVTM, CDR2 ANQGSEA. CDR3 protein: CSVVLGSVDQPQHF. Written as DNA, the CDR3 is TGCAGCGTTGTCTTGGGAAGTGTTGATCAGCCCCAGCATTTT.

The V gene is TRBV20-1, the J gene TRBJ2-1; 9 nucleotides align to TRBD2. The germline CDR1 and CDR2 sequences are DFQATT and SNEGSKA (reference sequence). V trimming: 0 bases; J trimming: 2 bases; junction bases outside the gene matches: 8. The CDR3 totals 17 residues. DNA for the CDR3: TGCAGTGCTAGAGAGCCCCTAGCGGGGTCGGCCTACAATGAGCAGTTCTTC. Protein sequence: CSAREPLAGSAYNEQFF.

The chain couples TRBV27 to TRBJ2-3; possibly TRBD2 for D (6 bases). Germline-derived CDR1 and CDR2 are MNHEY and SMNVEV (reference sequence). The length of the CDR3 is 16 residues. V was cut by 5 bases and J by 2 bases, with 17 bases left in between. CDR3 coding DNA: TGTGCCAGCAGTCCCTTCGGAGGGACCTACACAGATACGCAGTATTTT. Translating it yields CASSPFGGTYTDTQYF.

V gene TRBV7-2 combines with J gene TRBJ1-2; D unresolved. This CDR3 region has 12 residues. Trimming took off 9 bases at V and 8 bases at J, with 16 bases between the two ends. Germline V gene lookup returns CDR1 SGHTA and CDR2 FQGNSA. This chain's CDR3 is CASGQTRVGYTF. In nucleotides, the CDR3 is TGTGCCAGTGGGCAGACCCGCGTCGGCTACACCTTC.

This clonotype occurred once. This sequence joins TRBV5-6 and TRBJ1-2; D not resolved. The V gene lost 4 bases and the J gene lost 9 bases, with 13 bases spanning the gap. The CDR3 runs to 12 residues. The germline gives CDR1 SGHDT, CDR2 YYEEEE. As DNA, the CDR3 is TGTGCCAGCAGCACTAGGGATACCAGCTACACCTTC. Amino acid sequence: CASSTRDTSYTF.

The chain recombines TRBV29-1 with TRBJ2-1; unclear D gene. Germline CDR1 reads SQVTM; CDR2 reads ANQGSEA. V lost 4 bases and J 3 bases, leaving 7 bases between the germline ends. CDR3 length: 12 residues. The CDR3 DNA reads TGCAGCGTTGCGCTGAACTACAATGAGCAGTTCTTC. Its protein is CSVALNYNEQFF.